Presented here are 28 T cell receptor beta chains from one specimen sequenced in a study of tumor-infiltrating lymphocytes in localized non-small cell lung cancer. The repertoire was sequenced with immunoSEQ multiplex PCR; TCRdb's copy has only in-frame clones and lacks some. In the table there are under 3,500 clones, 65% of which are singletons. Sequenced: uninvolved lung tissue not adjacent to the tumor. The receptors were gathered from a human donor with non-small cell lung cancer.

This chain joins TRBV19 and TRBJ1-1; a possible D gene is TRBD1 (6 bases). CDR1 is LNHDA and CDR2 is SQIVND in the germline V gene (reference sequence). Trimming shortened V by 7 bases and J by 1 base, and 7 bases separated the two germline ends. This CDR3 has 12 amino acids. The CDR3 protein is CASNRENTEAFF. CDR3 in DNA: TGTGCCAGTAACAGGGAGAACACTGAAGCTTTCTTT.

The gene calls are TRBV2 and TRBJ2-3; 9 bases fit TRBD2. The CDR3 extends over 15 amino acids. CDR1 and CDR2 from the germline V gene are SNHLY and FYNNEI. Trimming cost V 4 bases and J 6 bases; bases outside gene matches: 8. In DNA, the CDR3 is TGTGCCAGCAGTGTCCAGGGCGGGAGGGCTGATACGCAGTATTTT. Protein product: CASSVQGGRADTQYF.

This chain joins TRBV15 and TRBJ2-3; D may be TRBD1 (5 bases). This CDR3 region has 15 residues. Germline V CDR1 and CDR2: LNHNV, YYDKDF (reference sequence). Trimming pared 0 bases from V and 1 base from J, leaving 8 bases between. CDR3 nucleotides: TGTGCCACCAGCAGAGAGTGGGGCGGCACAGATACGCAGTATTTT. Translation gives CATSREWGGTDTQYF.

The chain's CDR3 is CASREGDTQYF. The CDR3 nucleotides read TGTGCCAGCAGGGAGGGGGATACGCAGTATTTT. The V gene is TRBV6-5, the J gene TRBJ2-3; a weak D match, TRBD2 (6 bases). There are 11 residues in the CDR3. Trimming removed 6 bases at V and 6 bases at J, with 7 bases between. Germline CDR1 is MNHEY and CDR2 is SVGAGI.

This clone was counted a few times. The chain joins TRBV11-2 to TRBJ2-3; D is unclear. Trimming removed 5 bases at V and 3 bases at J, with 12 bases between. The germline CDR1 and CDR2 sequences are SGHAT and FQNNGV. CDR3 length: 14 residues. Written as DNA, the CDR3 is TGTGCCAGCAGCCCCGGACCGTGGACAGATACGCAGTATTTT. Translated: CASSPGPWTDTQYF.

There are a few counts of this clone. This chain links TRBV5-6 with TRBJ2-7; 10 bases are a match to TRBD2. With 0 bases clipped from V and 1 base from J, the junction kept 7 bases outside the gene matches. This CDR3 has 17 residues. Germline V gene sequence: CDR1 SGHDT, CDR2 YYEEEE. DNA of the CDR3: TGTGCCAGCAGCTTGGGTGGGATTAGCGGGGGGTCCTACGAGCAGTACTTC. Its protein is CASSLGGISGGSYEQYF.

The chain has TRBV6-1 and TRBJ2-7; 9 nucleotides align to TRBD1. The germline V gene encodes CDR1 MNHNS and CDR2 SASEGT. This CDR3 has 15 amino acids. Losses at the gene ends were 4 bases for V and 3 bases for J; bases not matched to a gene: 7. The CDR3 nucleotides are TGTGCCAGCAGTGTACGGGACAGGGAAGTCTACGAGCAGTACTTC. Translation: CASSVRDREVYEQYF.

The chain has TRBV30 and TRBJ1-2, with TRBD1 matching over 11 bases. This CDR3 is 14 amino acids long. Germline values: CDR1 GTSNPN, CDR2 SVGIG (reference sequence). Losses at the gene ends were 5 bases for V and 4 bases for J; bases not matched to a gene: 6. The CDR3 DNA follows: TGTGCCTGGGAAAGGGACAGGGGGATCTATGGCTACACCTTC. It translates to CAWERDRGIYGYTF.

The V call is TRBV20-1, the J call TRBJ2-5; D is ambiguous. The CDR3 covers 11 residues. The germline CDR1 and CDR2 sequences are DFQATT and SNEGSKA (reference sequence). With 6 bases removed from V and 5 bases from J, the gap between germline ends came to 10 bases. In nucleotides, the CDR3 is TGCAGTGCGCGACCGGATGAGACCCAGTACTTC. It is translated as CSARPDETQYF.

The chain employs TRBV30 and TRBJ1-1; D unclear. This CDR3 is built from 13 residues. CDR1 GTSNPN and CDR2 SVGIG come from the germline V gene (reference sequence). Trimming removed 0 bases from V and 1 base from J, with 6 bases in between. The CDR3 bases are TGTGCCTGGAGTGTAATGGGGAACACTGAAGCTTTCTTT. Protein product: CAWSVMGNTEAFF.

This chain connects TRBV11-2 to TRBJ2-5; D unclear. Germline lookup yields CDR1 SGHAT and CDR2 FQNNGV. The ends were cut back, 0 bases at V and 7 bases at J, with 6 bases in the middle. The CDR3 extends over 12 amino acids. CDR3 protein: CASSLEAATQYF. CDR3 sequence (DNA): TGTGCCAGCAGCTTAGAGGCGGCGACCCAGTACTTC.

The CDR3 here is CASSLGVRGSYEQYF. The CDR3 bases are TGTGCCAGCAGCTTGGGGGTTCGAGGGTCGTACGAGCAGTACTTC. The V gene is TRBV11-2, the J gene TRBJ2-7; D is possibly TRBD1 or TRBD2 (5 bases each). The V gene's germline CDR1 is SGHAT and CDR2 FQNNGV. This CDR3 is 15 amino acids long. Deletions cut 3 bases from V and 4 bases from J, with 16 bases between.

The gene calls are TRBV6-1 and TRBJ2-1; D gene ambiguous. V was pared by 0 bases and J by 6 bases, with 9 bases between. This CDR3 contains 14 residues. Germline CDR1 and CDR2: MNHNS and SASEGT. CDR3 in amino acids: CASSEAQLPNEQFF. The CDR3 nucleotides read TGTGCCAGCAGTGAAGCGCAATTGCCCAATGAGCAGTTCTTC.

The chain's CDR3 is CASSPYPGQGLNTEAFF. In DNA form, the CDR3 reads TGTGCCAGCAGCCCCTACCCGGGACAGGGGTTGAACACTGAAGCTTTCTTT. The rearrangement uses TRBV4-2 and TRBJ1-1; 10 bases line up with TRBD1. Germline values: CDR1 LGHNA, CDR2 YNFKEQ. This CDR3 is 17 amino acids long. V shed 4 bases, J shed 0 bases, and the junction held 8 bases outside the gene matches.

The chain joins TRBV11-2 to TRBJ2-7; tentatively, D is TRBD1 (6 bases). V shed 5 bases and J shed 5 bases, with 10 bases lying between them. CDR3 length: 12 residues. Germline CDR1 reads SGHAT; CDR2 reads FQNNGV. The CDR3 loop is CASSTDSHEQYF. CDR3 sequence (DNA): TGTGCCAGCAGCACGGACAGCCACGAGCAGTACTTC.

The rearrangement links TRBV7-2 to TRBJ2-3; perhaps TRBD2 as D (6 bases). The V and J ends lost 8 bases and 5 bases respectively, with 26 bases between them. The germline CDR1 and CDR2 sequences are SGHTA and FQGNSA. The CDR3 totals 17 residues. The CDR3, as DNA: TGTGCCAGCGTCTTGTCGGGAGTCCCTAGCTTTAGAGATACGCAGTATTTT. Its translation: CASVLSGVPSFRDTQYF.

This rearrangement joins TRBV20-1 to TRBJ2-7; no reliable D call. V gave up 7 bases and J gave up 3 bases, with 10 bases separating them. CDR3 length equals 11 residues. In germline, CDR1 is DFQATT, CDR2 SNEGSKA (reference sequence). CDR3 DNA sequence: TGCAGTGGGCAGGAGCACTACGAGCAGTACTTC. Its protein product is CSGQEHYEQYF.

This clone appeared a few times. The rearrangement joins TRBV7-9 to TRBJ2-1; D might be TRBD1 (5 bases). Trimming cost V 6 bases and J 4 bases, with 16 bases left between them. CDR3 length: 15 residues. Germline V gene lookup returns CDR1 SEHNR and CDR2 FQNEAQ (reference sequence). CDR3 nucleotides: TGTGCCAGCAGTAACCTGGGGCTTAATTACAATGAGCAGTTCTTC. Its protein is CASSNLGLNYNEQFF.

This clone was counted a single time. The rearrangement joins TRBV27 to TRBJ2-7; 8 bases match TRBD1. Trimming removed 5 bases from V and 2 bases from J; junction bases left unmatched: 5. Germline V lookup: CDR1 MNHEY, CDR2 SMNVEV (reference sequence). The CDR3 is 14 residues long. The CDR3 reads CASSTRTGTYEQYF. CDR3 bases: TGTGCCAGCAGTACTCGGACAGGGACCTACGAGCAGTACTTC.

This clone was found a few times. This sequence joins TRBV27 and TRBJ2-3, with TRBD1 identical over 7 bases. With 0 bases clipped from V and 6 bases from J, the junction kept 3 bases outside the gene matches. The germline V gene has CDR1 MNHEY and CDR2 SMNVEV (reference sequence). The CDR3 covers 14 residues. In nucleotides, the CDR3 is TGTGCCAGCAGTTTATCTTTACAGGGGGATACGCAGTATTTT. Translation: CASSLSLQGDTQYF.

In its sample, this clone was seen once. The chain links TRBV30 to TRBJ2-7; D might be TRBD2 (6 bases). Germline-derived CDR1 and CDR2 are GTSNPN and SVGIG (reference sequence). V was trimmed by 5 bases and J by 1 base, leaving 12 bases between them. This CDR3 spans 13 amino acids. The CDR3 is CAWDKGTSYEQYF. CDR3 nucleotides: TGTGCCTGGGACAAGGGGACTTCCTACGAGCAGTACTTC.

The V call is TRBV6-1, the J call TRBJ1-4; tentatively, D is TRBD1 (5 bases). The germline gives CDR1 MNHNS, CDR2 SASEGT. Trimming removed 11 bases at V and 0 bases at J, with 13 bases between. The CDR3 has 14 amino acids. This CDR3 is CAGGVGSTNEKLFF. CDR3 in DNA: TGTGCCGGGGGAGTAGGGTCAACTAATGAAAAACTGTTTTTT.

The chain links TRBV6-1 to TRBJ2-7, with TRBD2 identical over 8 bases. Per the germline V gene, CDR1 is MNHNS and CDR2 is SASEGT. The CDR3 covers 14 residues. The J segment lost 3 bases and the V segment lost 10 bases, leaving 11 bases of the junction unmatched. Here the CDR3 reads CAISPSGRGYEQYF. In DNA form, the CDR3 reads TGTGCCATCAGCCCAAGCGGGAGAGGCTACGAGCAGTACTTC.

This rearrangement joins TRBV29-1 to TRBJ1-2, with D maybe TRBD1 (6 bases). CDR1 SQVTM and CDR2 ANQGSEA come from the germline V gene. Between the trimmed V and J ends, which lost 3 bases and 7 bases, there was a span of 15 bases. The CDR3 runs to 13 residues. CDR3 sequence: CSVDGQQVGGYTF. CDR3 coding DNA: TGCAGCGTTGACGGACAGCAAGTTGGTGGCTACACCTTC.

CDR3 protein: CASSALEVNTEAFF. As DNA, the CDR3 is TGTGCCAGCAGCGCTCTCGAGGTAAACACTGAAGCTTTCTTT. The V and J genes are TRBV6-1 and TRBJ1-1; D is unresolved. Germline V CDR1 and CDR2: MNHNS, SASEGT. Trimming left V 6 bases short and J 2 bases short, with 13 bases between. The CDR3 is made up of 14 amino acids.

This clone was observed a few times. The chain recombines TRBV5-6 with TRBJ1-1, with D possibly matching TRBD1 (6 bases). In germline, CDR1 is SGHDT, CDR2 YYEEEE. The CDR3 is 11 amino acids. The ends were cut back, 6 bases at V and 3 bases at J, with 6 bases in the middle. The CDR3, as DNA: TGTGCCAGCACAGGGGACACTGAAGCTTTCTTT. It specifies CASTGDTEAFF.

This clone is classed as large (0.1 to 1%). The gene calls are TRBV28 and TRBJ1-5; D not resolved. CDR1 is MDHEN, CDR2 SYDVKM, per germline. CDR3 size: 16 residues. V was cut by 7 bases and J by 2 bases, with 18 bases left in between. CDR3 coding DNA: TGTGCCAGCAACCCGGGAGCGGGGATGGGCAATCAGCCCCAGCATTTT. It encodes CASNPGAGMGNQPQHF.

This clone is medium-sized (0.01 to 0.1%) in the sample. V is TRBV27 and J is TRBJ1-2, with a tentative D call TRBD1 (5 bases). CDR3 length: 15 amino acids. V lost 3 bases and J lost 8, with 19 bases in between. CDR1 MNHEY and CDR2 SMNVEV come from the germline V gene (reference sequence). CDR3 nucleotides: TGTGCCAGCAGTTTGCTCGCGGGGACCGCTCGAGGCTACACCTTC. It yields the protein CASSLLAGTARGYTF.